This is a list of T cell receptor beta chains from one sample in a study of vaccination and CD4 T cells after COVID-19. TCRdb reanalysed the PCR reads using MiXCR and keeps one entry per CDR3 protein. The sample includes 15,000 to 20,000 distinct CDR3 sequences, about three quarters of them seen just once. These receptors' targets are unknown. The starting material was CD4+ T cells from blood, cultured in vitro, obtained after SARS-CoV-2 vaccination. These receptors were collected from a human donor who received a COVID-19 vaccine. CDR3s include the opening cysteine and the closing phenylalanine or tryptophan. Fields, in order: D gene, J gene, clone size, V gene, CDR3 protein, CDR3 DNA. D genes are given only for firm matches. Not every row has a clone size; where given, it reads once, few, many or a size class.

D gene: NA; J gene: TRBJ1-5; clone size: few; V gene: TRBV6-2/TRBV6-3; CDR3 protein: CASSYSGSYQPQHF; CDR3 DNA: TGTGCCAGCAGTTACTCGGGTTCGTATCAGCCCCAGCATTTT
D gene: TRBD1; J gene: TRBJ2-1; clone size: NA; V gene: TRBV20-1; CDR3 protein: CSANLFGTGGRDNEQFF; CDR3 DNA: TGCAGTGCTAATCTATTTGGGACAGGGGGTAGGGACAATGAGCAGTTCTTC
D gene: NA; J gene: TRBJ1-1; clone size: NA; V gene: TRBV6-1; CDR3 protein: CASSEYGQVGDTEAFF; CDR3 DNA: TGTGCCAGCAGTGAATATGGGCAGGTCGGGGACACTGAAGCTTTCTTT
D gene: NA; J gene: TRBJ1-5; clone size: NA; V gene: TRBV19; CDR3 protein: CASSMWREVNQPQHF; CDR3 DNA: TGTGCCAGTAGTATGTGGAGGGAGGTCAATCAGCCCCAGCATTTT
D gene: NA; J gene: TRBJ2-3; clone size: NA; V gene: TRBV24-1; CDR3 protein: CATSAGSHTDTQYF; CDR3 DNA: TGTGCCACCAGTGCGGGGAGTCACACAGATACGCAGTATTTT
D gene: NA; J gene: TRBJ1-5; clone size: once; V gene: TRBV15; CDR3 protein: CATSGSRGGPYSNQPQHF; CDR3 DNA: TGTGCCACCAGCGGCAGTAGGGGAGGCCCCTATAGCAATCAGCCCCAGCATTTT
D gene: NA; J gene: TRBJ1-5; clone size: few; V gene: TRBV7-9; CDR3 protein: CASSLVGKGAGRGYRQPQHF; CDR3 DNA: TGTGCCAGCAGCTTAGTAGGGAAAGGGGCCGGGAGGGGATATCGTCAGCCCCAGCATTTT
D gene: NA; J gene: TRBJ1-2; clone size: NA; V gene: TRBV7-9; CDR3 protein: CASSPDTNYGYTF; CDR3 DNA: TGTGCCAGCAGCCCGGACACAAACTATGGCTACACCTTC
D gene: TRBD1; J gene: TRBJ1-2; clone size: NA; V gene: TRBV20-1; CDR3 protein: CSASGTGGTNYGYTF; CDR3 DNA: TGCAGTGCTTCCGGGACAGGGGGTACTAACTATGGCTACACCTTC
D gene: NA; J gene: TRBJ1-5; clone size: NA; V gene: TRBV6-1; CDR3 protein: CASSDGRINQPQHF; CDR3 DNA: TGTGCCAGCAGTGATGGCAGGATCAATCAGCCCCAGCATTTT
D gene: NA; J gene: TRBJ2-5; clone size: NA; V gene: TRBV30; CDR3 protein: CAWSVRLPQETQYF; CDR3 DNA: TGTGCCTGGAGTGTACGGCTACCCCAAGAGACCCAGTACTTC
D gene: NA; J gene: TRBJ2-7; clone size: NA; V gene: TRBV5-5; CDR3 protein: CASSLNPGGVTYEQYF; CDR3 DNA: TGCGCCAGCAGCTTGAATCCAGGGGGGGTGACCTACGAGCAGTACTTC
D gene: NA; J gene: TRBJ1-3; clone size: NA; V gene: TRBV20-1; CDR3 protein: CSHRTNSGNTIYF; CDR3 DNA: TGCAGTCACAGGACCAACTCTGGAAACACCATATATTTT
D gene: NA; J gene: TRBJ1-2; clone size: NA; V gene: TRBV11-3; CDR3 protein: CASSPRGGHNYGYTF; CDR3 DNA: TGTGCCAGCAGCCCACGTGGCGGGCATAACTATGGCTACACCTTC
D gene: NA; J gene: TRBJ1-1; clone size: NA; V gene: TRBV7-2; CDR3 protein: CASSLGVGRNTEAFF; CDR3 DNA: TGTGCCAGCAGCTTAGGGGTAGGGAGGAACACTGAAGCTTTCTTT
D gene: NA; J gene: TRBJ1-2; clone size: NA; V gene: TRBV6-1; CDR3 protein: CASSPAGGLYGYTF; CDR3 DNA: TGTGCCAGCAGTCCAGCAGGAGGGCTCTATGGCTACACCTTC
D gene: NA; J gene: TRBJ2-3; clone size: NA; V gene: TRBV20-1; CDR3 protein: CSAPQGADTQYF; CDR3 DNA: TGCAGTGCGCCACAGGGCGCGGATACGCAGTATTTT
D gene: NA; J gene: TRBJ1-4; clone size: NA; V gene: TRBV20-1; CDR3 protein: CSAPGLGEKLFF; CDR3 DNA: TGCAGTGCTCCCGGACTCGGTGAAAAACTGTTTTTT
D gene: NA; J gene: TRBJ1-3; clone size: NA; V gene: TRBV19; CDR3 protein: CASSIYVGSSGNTIYF; CDR3 DNA: TGTGCCAGTAGTATATACGTGGGGAGCTCTGGAAACACCATATATTTT
D gene: NA; J gene: TRBJ1-2; clone size: NA; V gene: TRBV12-3/TRBV12-4; CDR3 protein: CASRMQGTYGYTF; CDR3 DNA: TGTGCCAGCAGAATGCAGGGGACCTATGGCTACACCTTC
D gene: NA; J gene: TRBJ1-2; clone size: NA; V gene: TRBV23-1; CDR3 protein: CASSADRSYGYTF; CDR3 DNA: TGCGCCAGCAGTGCCGATAGGAGCTATGGCTACACCTTC
D gene: NA; J gene: TRBJ1-2; clone size: once; V gene: TRBV30; CDR3 protein: CAWSGQRYNYGYTF; CDR3 DNA: TGTGCCTGGAGTGGTCAGAGGTATAACTATGGCTACACCTTC
D gene: NA; J gene: TRBJ2-2; clone size: NA; V gene: TRBV6-5; CDR3 protein: CASSYSASRRTPGELFF; CDR3 DNA: TGTGCCAGCAGTTACTCAGCGTCCAGGAGAACACCCGGGGAGCTGTTTTTT
D gene: NA; J gene: TRBJ1-1; clone size: NA; V gene: TRBV6-5; CDR3 protein: CASSYKDALNMNTEAFF; CDR3 DNA: TGTGCCAGCAGTTATAAAGACGCGCTGAACATGAACACTGAAGCTTTCTTT
D gene: NA; J gene: TRBJ1-2; clone size: NA; V gene: TRBV30; CDR3 protein: CAGRNSVQYGYTF; CDR3 DNA: TGTGCCGGGAGGAATAGCGTCCAATATGGCTACACCTTC
D gene: NA; J gene: TRBJ1-6; clone size: NA; V gene: TRBV30; CDR3 protein: CAWSFLGAISRSPLHF; CDR3 DNA: TGTGCCTGGTCGTTCTTGGGGGCGATTTCTCGTTCACCCCTCCACTTT
D gene: NA; J gene: TRBJ1-2; clone size: NA; V gene: TRBV6-1; CDR3 protein: CASSPQGRHNFNYGYTF; CDR3 DNA: TGTGCCAGCAGTCCCCAGGGGCGCCACAATTTTAACTATGGCTACACCTTC
D gene: NA; J gene: TRBJ2-3; clone size: NA; V gene: TRBV20-1; CDR3 protein: CSARSPMTDTQYF; CDR3 DNA: TGCAGTGCTAGATCGCCGATGACAGATACGCAGTATTTT
D gene: NA; J gene: TRBJ2-5; clone size: NA; V gene: TRBV6-1; CDR3 protein: CASSRDFQETQYF; CDR3 DNA: TGTGCCAGCAGCCGGGACTTCCAAGAGACCCAGTACTTC
D gene: NA; J gene: TRBJ2-5; clone size: few; V gene: TRBV20-1; CDR3 protein: CSARAEQETQYF; CDR3 DNA: TGCAGTGCTAGAGCCGAGCAAGAGACCCAGTACTTC
D gene: NA; J gene: TRBJ2-1; clone size: NA; V gene: TRBV2; CDR3 protein: CASSERTALGYNEQFF; CDR3 DNA: TGTGCCAGCAGTGAAAGGACAGCCCTTGGTTACAATGAGCAGTTCTTC
D gene: NA; J gene: TRBJ2-5; clone size: few; V gene: TRBV20-1; CDR3 protein: CSAVQGAETQYF; CDR3 DNA: TGCAGTGCTGTCCAGGGCGCAGAGACCCAGTACTTC
D gene: NA; J gene: TRBJ2-7; clone size: NA; V gene: TRBV14; CDR3 protein: CASSQFLTGEQYF; CDR3 DNA: TGTGCCAGCAGCCAATTTCTGACGGGCGAGCAGTACTTC
D gene: TRBD1; J gene: TRBJ1-1; clone size: NA; V gene: TRBV7-9; CDR3 protein: CASSRPGTGSPGTEAFF; CDR3 DNA: TGTGCCAGCAGCCGTCCCGGGACAGGGTCCCCGGGGACTGAAGCTTTCTTT
D gene: NA; J gene: TRBJ1-2; clone size: NA; V gene: TRBV15; CDR3 protein: CATGRGGYTF; CDR3 DNA: TGTGCTACAGGGAGGGGTGGCTACACCTTC
D gene: TRBD1; J gene: TRBJ1-6; clone size: NA; V gene: TRBV27; CDR3 protein: CASRKTGVLDFSPLHF; CDR3 DNA: TGTGCCAGCAGAAAGACAGGGGTCTTGGATTTTTCACCCCTCCACTTT
D gene: TRBD2; J gene: TRBJ2-3; clone size: NA; V gene: TRBV6-1; CDR3 protein: CASQRRGSTDTQYF; CDR3 DNA: TGTGCCAGCCAGAGGCGGGGGAGCACAGATACGCAGTATTTT
D gene: NA; J gene: TRBJ1-5; clone size: NA; V gene: TRBV6-2/TRBV6-3; CDR3 protein: CASSYLDGVSQPQHF; CDR3 DNA: TGTGCCAGCAGTTACCTGGACGGGGTGAGTCAGCCCCAGCATTTT
D gene: NA; J gene: TRBJ1-2; clone size: NA; V gene: TRBV19; CDR3 protein: CASSMSGLSYGYTF; CDR3 DNA: TGTGCCAGTAGTATGTCAGGGCTGTCTTATGGCTACACCTTC
D gene: NA; J gene: TRBJ2-7; clone size: NA; V gene: TRBV19; CDR3 protein: CASSITTVYEQYF; CDR3 DNA: TGTGCCAGTAGTATTACTACAGTATACGAGCAGTACTTC
D gene: NA; J gene: TRBJ1-3; clone size: NA; V gene: TRBV10-1; CDR3 protein: CASPAGTRDSGNTIYF; CDR3 DNA: TGCGCCAGCCCGGCCGGGACACGCGACTCTGGAAACACCATATATTTT
D gene: TRBD2; J gene: TRBJ2-5; clone size: NA; V gene: TRBV6-5; CDR3 protein: CASSYPGLAGEETQYF; CDR3 DNA: TGTGCCAGCAGTTACCCGGGACTAGCGGGAGAAGAGACCCAGTACTTC
D gene: NA; J gene: TRBJ2-5; clone size: NA; V gene: TRBV6-1; CDR3 protein: CASSLRTGAVPQETQYF; CDR3 DNA: TGTGCCAGCAGTCTAAGGACGGGGGCCGTCCCACAAGAGACCCAGTACTTC
D gene: TRBD1; J gene: TRBJ2-3; clone size: large; V gene: TRBV7-2; CDR3 protein: CASSLWDRVRESTDTQYF; CDR3 DNA: TGTGCCAGCAGCTTATGGGACAGGGTTCGAGAGAGCACAGATACGCAGTATTTT
D gene: NA; J gene: TRBJ2-5; clone size: NA; V gene: TRBV24-1; CDR3 protein: CATSGRVQETQYF; CDR3 DNA: TGTGCCACCAGTGGCAGGGTCCAAGAGACCCAGTACTTC
D gene: NA; J gene: TRBJ1-5; clone size: once; V gene: TRBV30; CDR3 protein: CAWSPRTRGSNQPQHF; CDR3 DNA: TGTGCCTGGAGTCCGAGGACAAGGGGGAGCAATCAGCCCCAGCATTTT
D gene: TRBD2; J gene: TRBJ2-7; clone size: NA; V gene: TRBV28; CDR3 protein: CASGGGRLWTSGGAEQYF; CDR3 DNA: TGTGCCAGTGGCGGGGGACGACTCTGGACTAGCGGGGGGGCGGAACAGTACTTC
D gene: NA; J gene: TRBJ2-5; clone size: NA; V gene: TRBV18; CDR3 protein: CASSPLQNQETQYF; CDR3 DNA: TGTGCCAGCTCACCGCTTCAAAATCAAGAGACCCAGTACTTC
D gene: TRBD1; J gene: TRBJ2-1; clone size: NA; V gene: TRBV12-3/TRBV12-4; CDR3 protein: CASMKPGQVYNEQFF; CDR3 DNA: TGTGCCAGCATGAAACCGGGACAGGTCTACAATGAGCAGTTCTTC
D gene: NA; J gene: TRBJ1-3; clone size: NA; V gene: TRBV7-9; CDR3 protein: CASSILRGSGNTIYF; CDR3 DNA: TGTGCCAGCAGCATACTCAGGGGCTCTGGAAACACCATATATTTT
D gene: NA; J gene: TRBJ1-5; clone size: NA; V gene: TRBV19; CDR3 protein: CASSILRADRGNQPQHF; CDR3 DNA: TGTGCCAGTAGTATACTACGGGCCGATAGGGGCAATCAGCCCCAGCATTTT
D gene: TRBD1; J gene: TRBJ2-6; clone size: NA; V gene: TRBV12-3/TRBV12-4; CDR3 protein: CASSFQGAGANVLTF; CDR3 DNA: TGTGCCAGCAGTTTTCAGGGGGCTGGGGCCAACGTCCTGACTTTC
D gene: TRBD2; J gene: TRBJ2-5; clone size: few; V gene: TRBV7-2; CDR3 protein: CASSLGSSGAETQYF; CDR3 DNA: TGTGCCAGCAGCTTAGGGTCTAGCGGGGCGGAGACCCAGTACTTC
D gene: NA; J gene: TRBJ1-1; clone size: NA; V gene: TRBV7-7; CDR3 protein: CASSLLENTEAFF; CDR3 DNA: TGTGCCAGCAGCTTATTAGAGAACACTGAAGCTTTCTTT
D gene: NA; J gene: TRBJ1-1; clone size: NA; V gene: TRBV20-1; CDR3 protein: CSARQGNTEAFF; CDR3 DNA: TGCAGTGCTAGACAAGGGAACACTGAAGCTTTCTTT
D gene: TRBD1; J gene: TRBJ1-5; clone size: few; V gene: TRBV20-1; CDR3 protein: CSALTGGAGNQPQHF; CDR3 DNA: TGCAGTGCGCTGACAGGGGGCGCCGGCAATCAGCCCCAGCATTTT
D gene: TRBD2; J gene: TRBJ2-5; clone size: NA; V gene: TRBV20-1; CDR3 protein: CSASGGGLAGALQETQYF; CDR3 DNA: TGCAGTGCTAGTGGGGGCGGACTAGCGGGGGCGTTACAAGAGACCCAGTACTTC
D gene: TRBD1; J gene: TRBJ1-2; clone size: NA; V gene: TRBV24-1; CDR3 protein: CATSDRTGDYGYTF; CDR3 DNA: TGTGCCACCAGTGATCGGACAGGAGATTATGGCTACACCTTC
D gene: NA; J gene: TRBJ2-7; clone size: NA; V gene: TRBV3-1; CDR3 protein: CASSQDTGGWEQYF; CDR3 DNA: TGTGCCAGCAGCCAAGATACGGGTGGGTGGGAGCAGTACTTC